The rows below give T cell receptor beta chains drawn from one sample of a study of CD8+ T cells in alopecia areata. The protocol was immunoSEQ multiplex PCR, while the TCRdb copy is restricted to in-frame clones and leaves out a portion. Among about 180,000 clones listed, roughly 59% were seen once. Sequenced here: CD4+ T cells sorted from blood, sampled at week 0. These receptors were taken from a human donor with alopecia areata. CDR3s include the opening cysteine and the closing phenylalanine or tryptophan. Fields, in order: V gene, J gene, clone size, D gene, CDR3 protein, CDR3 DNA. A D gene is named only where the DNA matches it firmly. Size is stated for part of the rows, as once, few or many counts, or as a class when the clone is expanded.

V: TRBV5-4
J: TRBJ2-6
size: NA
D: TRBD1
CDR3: CASSPGQGLSGANVLTF
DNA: TGTGCCAGCAGCCCGGGACAGGGACTTTCTGGGGCCAACGTCCTGACTTTC

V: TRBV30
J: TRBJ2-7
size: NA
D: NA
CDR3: CAWSGQRYYEQYF
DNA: TGTGCCTGGTCTGGGCAGCGTTACTACGAGCAGTACTTC

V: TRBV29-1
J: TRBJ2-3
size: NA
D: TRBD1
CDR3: CSVVRGQGTDTQYF
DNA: TGCAGCGTCGTTAGGGGACAGGGCACAGATACGCAGTATTTT

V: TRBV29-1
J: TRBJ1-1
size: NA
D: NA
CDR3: CSVESYPEAFF
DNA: TGCAGCGTTGAGTCATACCCTGAAGCTTTCTTT

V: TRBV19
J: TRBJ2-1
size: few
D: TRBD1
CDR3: CASLGQGPKGEQFF
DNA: TGTGCCAGTCTGGGACAGGGGCCTAAGGGTGAGCAGTTCTTC

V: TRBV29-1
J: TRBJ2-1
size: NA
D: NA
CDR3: CSVEEERIYNEQFF
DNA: TGCAGCGTTGAAGAAGAGCGGATCTACAATGAGCAGTTCTTC

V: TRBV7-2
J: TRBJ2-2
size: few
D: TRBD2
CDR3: CASSVLAGGLAGELFF
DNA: TGTGCCAGCAGCGTACTAGCGGGGGGCTTGGCCGGGGAGCTGTTTTTT

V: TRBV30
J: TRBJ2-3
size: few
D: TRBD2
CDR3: CASASGGTSGDTQYF
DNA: TGTGCCTCAGCTAGCGGGGGGACTTCCGGGGATACGCAGTATTTT

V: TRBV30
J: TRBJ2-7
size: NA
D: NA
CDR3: CAWKAIDEQYF
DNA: TGTGCCTGGAAGGCGATTGACGAGCAGTACTTC

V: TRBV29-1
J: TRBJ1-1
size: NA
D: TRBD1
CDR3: CSVGDRGGPEAFF
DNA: TGCAGCGTTGGAGACAGGGGTGGTCCTGAAGCTTTCTTT

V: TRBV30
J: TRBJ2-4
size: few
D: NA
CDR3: CAWSAKNIQYF
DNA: TGTGCCTGGAGTGCAAAAAACATTCAGTACTTC

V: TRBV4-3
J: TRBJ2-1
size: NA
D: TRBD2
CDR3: CASSPGLAIGGRINEQFF
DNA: TGCGCCAGCTCCCCGGGACTAGCTATAGGAGGTCGGATCAATGAGCAGTTCTTC

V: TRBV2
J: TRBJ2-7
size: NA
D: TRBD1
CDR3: CASFATGSVSYEQYF
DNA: TGTGCCAGCTTCGCGACAGGGTCTGTCTCCTACGAGCAGTACTTC

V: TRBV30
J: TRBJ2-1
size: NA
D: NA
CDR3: CALGTIHDEQFF
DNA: TGTGCTTTGGGGACCATCCACGATGAGCAGTTCTTC

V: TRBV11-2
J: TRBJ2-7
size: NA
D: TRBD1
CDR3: CASSPLTGTGTSSEYF
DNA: TGTGCCAGCAGCCCATTAACCGGGACAGGGACTTCTTCGGAGTACTTC

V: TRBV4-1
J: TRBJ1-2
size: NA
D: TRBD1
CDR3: CASSQPGQGDYGYTF
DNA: TGCGCCAGCAGCCAACCAGGACAGGGGGACTATGGCTACACCTTC